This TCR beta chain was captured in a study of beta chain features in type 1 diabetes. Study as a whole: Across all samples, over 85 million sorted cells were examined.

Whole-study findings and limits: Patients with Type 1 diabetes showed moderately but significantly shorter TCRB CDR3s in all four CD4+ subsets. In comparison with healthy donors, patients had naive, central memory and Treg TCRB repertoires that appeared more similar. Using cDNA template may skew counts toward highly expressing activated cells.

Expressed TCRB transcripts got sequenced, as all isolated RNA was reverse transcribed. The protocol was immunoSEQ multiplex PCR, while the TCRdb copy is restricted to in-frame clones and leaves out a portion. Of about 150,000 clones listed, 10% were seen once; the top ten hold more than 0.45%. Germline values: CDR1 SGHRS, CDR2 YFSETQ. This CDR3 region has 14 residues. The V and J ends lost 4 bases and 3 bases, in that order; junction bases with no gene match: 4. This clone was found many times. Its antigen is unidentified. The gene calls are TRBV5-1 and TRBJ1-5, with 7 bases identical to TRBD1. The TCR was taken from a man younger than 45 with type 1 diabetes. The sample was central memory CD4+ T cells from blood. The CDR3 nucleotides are TGCGCCAGCAGCCCGACAGGGAACAATCAGCCCCAGCATTTT. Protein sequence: CASSPTGNNQPQHF.